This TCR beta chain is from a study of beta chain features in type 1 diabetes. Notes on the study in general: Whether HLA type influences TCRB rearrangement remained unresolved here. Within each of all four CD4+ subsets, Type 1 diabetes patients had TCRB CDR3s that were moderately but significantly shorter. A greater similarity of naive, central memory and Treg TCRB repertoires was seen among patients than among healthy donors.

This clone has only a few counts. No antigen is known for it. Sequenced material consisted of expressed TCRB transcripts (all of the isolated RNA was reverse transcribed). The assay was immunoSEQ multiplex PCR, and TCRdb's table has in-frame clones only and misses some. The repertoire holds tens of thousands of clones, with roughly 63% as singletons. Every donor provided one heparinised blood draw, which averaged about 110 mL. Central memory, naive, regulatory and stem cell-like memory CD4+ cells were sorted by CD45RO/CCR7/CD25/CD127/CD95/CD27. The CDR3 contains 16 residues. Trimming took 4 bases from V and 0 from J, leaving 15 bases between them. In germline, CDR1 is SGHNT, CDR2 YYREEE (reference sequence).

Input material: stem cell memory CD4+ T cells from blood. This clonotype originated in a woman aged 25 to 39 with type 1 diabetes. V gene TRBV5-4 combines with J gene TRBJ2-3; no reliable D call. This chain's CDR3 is CASSTDFASSTDTQYF. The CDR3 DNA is TGTGCCAGCAGCACCGACTTCGCCTCTAGCACAGATACGCAGTATTTT.